These 30 T cell receptor beta chains originate from one sample sequenced in a study of shared clonotypes between healthy human individuals. Libraries were prepared by immunoSEQ multiplex PCR; TCRdb keeps only in-frame clonotypes and omits some of them. Of roughly 2.5 million clones detected, about 92% appear once; the ten largest clones hold roughly 0.13%. Sequencing input: naive CD4+ T cells sorted from blood. Sample subset: CD45RA+ positively selected. The source of these receptors is a man aged 18 to 30 in good health.

This sequence joins TRBV9 and TRBJ2-2; TRBD1 might be the D (6 bases). Trimming took 0 bases from V and 7 from J, leaving 19 bases between them. This CDR3 spans 17 amino acids. Germline V gene data show CDR1 as SGDLS and CDR2 as YYNGEE. DNA for the CDR3: TGTGCCAGCAGCGTAGAAGCGGCCTCCAAAGGGGGCGGGGAGCTGTTTTTT. Protein: CASSVEAASKGGGELFF.

The chain joins TRBV5-1 to TRBJ1-1; no clear D. Germline V gene sequence: CDR1 SGHRS, CDR2 YFSETQ. The CDR3 extends over 15 amino acids. The ends were cut back, 0 bases at V and 3 bases at J, with 12 bases in the middle. The CDR3: CASSLVQNVDTEAFF. In DNA, the CDR3 is TGCGCCAGCAGCTTGGTACAGAACGTCGACACTGAAGCTTTCTTT.

The rearrangement uses TRBV6-5 and TRBJ2-2; TRBD1 is a possible D gene (6 bases). Per the germline V gene, CDR1 is MNHEY and CDR2 is SVGAGI. The CDR3 extends over 16 amino acids. V lost 4 bases and J lost 4, with 16 bases in between. CDR3 coding DNA: TGTGCCAGCAGTTCCCCGACAGGACTGGTCACCGGGGAGCTGTTTTTT. It codes for CASSSPTGLVTGELFF.

V is TRBV7-9 and J is TRBJ2-7; D unclear. Germline V CDR1 and CDR2: SEHNR, FQNEAQ (reference sequence). Trimming stripped 4 bases from V and 2 bases from J, with 6 bases between. The CDR3 loop spans 12 amino acids. The CDR3 DNA sequence: TGTGCCAGCAGCTCACGGGCCTACGAGCAGTACTTC. Translation gives CASSSRAYEQYF.

The chain recombines TRBV28 with TRBJ2-7; weak D call: TRBD2 (6 bases). V lost 5 bases and J lost 1, with 12 bases in between. Germline CDR1 and CDR2: MDHEN and SYDVKM. CDR3 length equals 14 residues. The CDR3 nucleotides are TGTGCCAGCAGTCGCGGGACGGCATCCTACGAGCAGTACTTC. This sequence encodes CASSRGTASYEQYF.

The chain joins TRBV5-1 to TRBJ2-2; D unclear. This CDR3 comprises 13 residues. In germline, CDR1 is SGHRS, CDR2 YFSETQ. Between the trimmed V and J ends, which lost 1 base and 7 bases, there was a span of 8 bases. The CDR3 reads CASSLILGGELFF. In nucleotides, the CDR3 is TGCGCCAGCAGCTTGATCCTGGGCGGGGAGCTGTTTTTT.

The chain joins TRBV7-3 to TRBJ2-1, with D possibly TRBD1 on 5 matching bases. The V end lost 5 bases, the J end lost 1 base, and 15 bases lay between the germline ends. The CDR3 loop spans 16 amino acids. From germline, CDR1 is SGHTA and CDR2 FQGTGA. CDR3 sequence (DNA): TGTGCCAGCAGCAGGGGTGGGGCAGGGTCCTACAATGAGCAGTTCTTC. Translation gives CASSRGGAGSYNEQFF.

The chain carries TRBV6-1 and TRBJ1-6; TRBD1 matches 7 bases. The CDR3 has 15 residues. Germline V lookup: CDR1 MNHNS, CDR2 SASEGT. V lost 6 bases to trimming and J lost 7 bases; unmatched junction nucleotides: 9. CDR3 sequence reads: CASREQTGANSPLHF. The CDR3, as DNA: TGTGCCAGCAGAGAACAAACAGGGGCCAATTCACCCCTCCACTTT.

The chain combines TRBV6-5 with TRBJ1-2; the D gene is possibly TRBD1 (5 bases). Trimming pared 11 bases from V and 0 bases from J, leaving 16 bases between. The CDR3 spans 14 residues. Germline V CDR1 and CDR2: MNHEY, SVGAGI. The CDR3 nucleotides read TGTGCCCCCCGCCTGGGGCCGGCTAACTATGGCTACACCTTC. This codes for CAPRLGPANYGYTF.

The chain is built from TRBV11-1 and TRBJ2-2, with a weak D call TRBD1 (6 bases). CDR1 is SGHAT and CDR2 is FQDESV in the germline V gene (reference sequence). This CDR3 has 15 amino acids. The V gene lost 1 base and the J gene lost 5 bases, with 11 bases spanning the gap. The CDR3 loop reads CASSLVQGQTGELFF. The DNA of the CDR3 is TGTGCCAGCAGCTTAGTACAGGGCCAGACCGGGGAGCTGTTTTTT.

The gene calls are TRBV19 and TRBJ2-3; the D gene is possibly TRBD2 (6 bases). From germline, CDR1 is LNHDA and CDR2 SQIVND (reference sequence). The V end was cut by 5 bases, the J end by 10 bases, with 10 bases between. This CDR3 has 11 amino acids. This CDR3 reads CASSLGGPQYF. In nucleotides, the CDR3 is TGTGCCAGTAGTCTCGGGGGTCCGCAGTATTTT.

This rearrangement joins TRBV4-1 to TRBJ2-7, with TRBD2 as a possible D gene (5 bases). Germline CDR1 and CDR2: MGHRA and YSYEKL. V gave up 3 bases and J gave up 0 bases, with 12 bases separating them. This CDR3 region has 15 residues. CDR3 coding DNA: TGCGCCAGCAGCCATGGCACTAGAAGCTCCTACGAGCAGTACTTC. Its protein product is CASSHGTRSSYEQYF.

The CDR3 loop reads CAWSVSRVSNYGYTF. CDR3 coding DNA: TGTGCCTGGAGTGTGTCGCGGGTCTCTAACTATGGCTACACCTTC. The gene calls are TRBV30 and TRBJ1-2, with D unclear. The V end lost 0 bases, the J end lost 0 bases, and 11 bases lay between the germline ends. Germline CDR1 is GTSNPN and CDR2 is SVGIG (reference sequence). This CDR3 spans 15 amino acids. The variable domain in full, completed from reference TRBV30 and TRBJ1-2, reads SQTIHQWPATLVQPVGSPLSLECTVEGTSNPNLYWYRQAAGRGLQLLFYSVGIGQISSEVPQNLSASRPQDRQFILSSKKLLLSDSGFYLCAWSVSRVSNYGYTFGSGTRLTVV.

A note on this clone: In the same sample, other DNA sequences code for this CDR3. This chain links TRBV18 with TRBJ2-3; D remains ambiguous. V was clipped by 0 bases and J by 6 bases, with 7 bases between them. The CDR3 covers 13 residues. Germline loops: CDR1 KGHSH, CDR2 LQKENI. CDR3 amino acids: CASSPPVGDTQYF. The DNA of the CDR3 is TGTGCCAGCTCACCACCAGTAGGGGATACGCAGTATTTT.

With respect to this clone: The same CDR3 can be traced to other DNA sequences in this sample. V usage is TRBV5-1 and J usage is TRBJ2-2; tentatively, D is TRBD2 (6 bases). V lost 1 base and J 4 bases, leaving 8 bases between the germline ends. Germline lookup yields CDR1 SGHRS and CDR2 YFSETQ. The CDR3 totals 14 residues. The CDR3 is CASSLPGVTGELFF. The CDR3 DNA follows: TGCGCCAGCAGCTTGCCGGGGGTCACCGGGGAGCTGTTTTTT. The full variable domain, with the rest looked up from reference TRBV5-1 and TRBJ2-2, is KAGVTQTPRYLIKTRGQQVTLSCSPISGHRSVSWYQQTPGQGLQFLFEYFSETQRNKGNFPGRFSGRQFSNSRSEMNVSTLELGDSALYLCASSLPGVTGELFFGEGSRLTVL.

V usage is TRBV2 and J usage is TRBJ2-2; 12 nucleotides match TRBD1. There are 19 residues in the CDR3. The V segment lost 3 bases and the J segment 9 bases; nucleotides outside the gene matches: 17. The germline gives CDR1 SNHLY, CDR2 FYNNEI. CDR3 protein: CASSDPGQGARFAIRELFF. The CDR3 nucleotides are TGTGCCAGCAGTGATCCGGGACAGGGGGCCAGATTTGCCATCCGGGAGCTGTTTTTT. Supplemented by reference TRBV2 and TRBJ2-2, the full variable domain reads EPEVTQTPSHQVTQMGQEVILRCVPISNHLYFYWYRQILGQKVEFLVSFYNNEISEKSEIFDDQFSVERPDGSNFTLKIRSTKLEDSAMYFCASSDPGQGARFAIRELFFGEGSRLTVL.

This clone was seen only once. This chain uses TRBV10-3 with TRBJ1-2, with TRBD1 matching 8 bases. The CDR3 length is 17 residues. With V trimmed by 10 bases and J by 0 bases, 16 bases remained unmatched. Germline loops: CDR1 ENHRY, CDR2 SYGVKD. CDR3 sequence reads: CASARPGQAESNYGYTF. The CDR3 DNA is TGTGCCAGCGCCCGACCGGGACAGGCCGAATCTAACTATGGCTACACCTTC.

The V gene is TRBV5-6, the J gene TRBJ2-1; TRBD1 agrees at 9 bases. Germline CDR1 and CDR2: SGHDT and YYEEEE. The CDR3 covers 13 residues. J was trimmed by 9 bases and V by 4 bases; bases with no gene match: 5. CDR3 loop: CASSPGTGLEQFF. The CDR3 nucleotides read TGTGCCAGCAGCCCGGGGACAGGGCTTGAGCAGTTCTTC.

The rearrangement joins TRBV5-1 to TRBJ1-2, with D possibly TRBD1 on 5 matching bases. The CDR3 contains 15 residues. Germline CDR1 is SGHRS and CDR2 is YFSETQ. V was cut by 0 bases and J by 2 bases, with 11 bases left in between. CDR3 residues: CASSLVAGANYGYTF. The CDR3 DNA reads as TGCGCCAGCAGCTTGGTGGCCGGGGCGAACTATGGCTACACCTTC. The full variable domain, its missing parts supplied by reference TRBV5-1 and TRBJ1-2, is KAGVTQTPRYLIKTRGQQVTLSCSPISGHRSVSWYQQTPGQGLQFLFEYFSETQRNKGNFPGRFSGRQFSNSRSEMNVSTLELGDSALYLCASSLVAGANYGYTFGSGTRLTVV.

The chain links TRBV6-4 to TRBJ1-1; the D is unclear. CDR3 length: 15 residues. Trimming cost V 6 bases and J 3 bases, with 17 bases left between them. Germline V CDR1 and CDR2: MRHNA, SNTAGT. This CDR3 reads CASRVVADWYTEAFF. As DNA, the CDR3 is TGTGCCAGCAGGGTGGTGGCAGATTGGTACACTGAAGCTTTCTTT.

This chain joins TRBV11-2 and TRBJ2-7; possible D gene TRBD2, 5 bases. Germline CDR1 is SGHAT and CDR2 is FQNNGV. CDR3 length: 14 amino acids. Trimming removed 3 bases at V and 1 base at J, with 10 bases between. The CDR3 sequence is CASSFWEQSYEQYF. The DNA of the CDR3 is TGTGCCAGCAGCTTCTGGGAGCAATCCTACGAGCAGTACTTC. The full variable domain, completed using reference TRBV11-2 and TRBJ2-7, is EAGVAQSPRYKIIEKRQSVAFWCNPISGHATLYWYQQILGQGPKLLIQFQNNGVVDDSQLPKDRFSAERLKGVDSTLKIQPAKLEDSAVYLCASSFWEQSYEQYFGPGTRLTVT.

The rearrangement uses TRBV9 and TRBJ1-5; 7 nucleotides agree with TRBD1. Germline V gives CDR1 SGDLS, CDR2 YYNGEE. The V segment lost 4 bases and the J segment 7 bases; nucleotides outside the gene matches: 14. The CDR3 covers 16 residues. The CDR3 region has the DNA TGTGCCAGCAGCCCCCGGGGGGGAACAGGGGAGCAGCCCCAGCATTTT. This translates into CASSPRGGTGEQPQHF.

In regard to this clone: The identical CDR3 is also encoded by other nucleotide sequences in the sample. V is TRBV5-1 and J is TRBJ1-2, with D hard to call. CDR1 SGHRS and CDR2 YFSETQ come from the germline V gene. Trimming pared 2 bases from V and 8 bases from J, leaving 13 bases between. The CDR3 contains 13 residues. CDR3 sequence (DNA): TGCGCCAGCAGCTTAGGAACAGCGGGAGGCTACACCTTC. This translates into CASSLGTAGGYTF. Full variable domain (missing parts from reference TRBV5-1 and TRBJ1-2): KAGVTQTPRYLIKTRGQQVTLSCSPISGHRSVSWYQQTPGQGLQFLFEYFSETQRNKGNFPGRFSGRQFSNSRSEMNVSTLELGDSALYLCASSLGTAGGYTFGSGTRLTVV.

The CDR3 bases are TGTGCCAGCAGTTCGACAGGGCTGAATAATTCACCCCTCCACTTT. Amino acid sequence: CASSSTGLNNSPLHF. The chain is built from TRBV7-9 and TRBJ1-6; 7 nucleotides agree with TRBD1. Looked up from germline, CDR1 is SEHNR and CDR2 is FQNEAQ (reference sequence). Trimming at V came to 6 bases and at J to 5 bases, leaving 7 bases not matched to a gene. CDR3 length: 15 residues.

This chain joins TRBV7-9 and TRBJ1-4; 8 nucleotides match TRBD1. The CDR3 sequence is 16 residues long. From germline, CDR1 is SEHNR and CDR2 FQNEAQ (reference sequence). Trimming at V came to 4 bases and at J to 3 bases, leaving 7 bases not matched to a gene. The CDR3 DNA reads as TGTGCCAGCAGCTACTCGGGACAGGTAGCTAATGAAAAACTGTTTTTT. Its protein is CASSYSGQVANEKLFF.

This clone was seen just once. V gene TRBV4-2 combines with J gene TRBJ1-4; 9 nucleotides align to TRBD1. Germline V lookup: CDR1 LGHNA, CDR2 YNFKEQ. The trim removed 1 base at V and 6 bases at J, leaving 3 bases unmatched. The CDR3 is 15 residues long. The CDR3 protein is CASSQGDRDDEKLFF. The CDR3 DNA follows: TGTGCCAGCAGCCAAGGGGACAGGGATGATGAAAAACTGTTTTTT.

This rearrangement joins TRBV9 to TRBJ1-6, with D possibly matching TRBD1 (5 bases). The CDR3 extends over 14 amino acids. Germline assignment: CDR1 SGDLS and CDR2 YYNGEE. V was shortened by 2 bases and J by 7 bases, with 10 bases between the two germline ends. As DNA, the CDR3 is TGTGCCAGCAGCGTCAGGGTGGGGAATTCACCCCTCCACTTT. This translates into CASSVRVGNSPLHF.

This chain links TRBV19 with TRBJ2-5, with 7 bases lining up with TRBD1. Looked up from germline, CDR1 is LNHDA and CDR2 is SQIVND (reference sequence). After removal of 10 bases from V and 1 base from J, the junction contained 9 bases not matched to a gene. The CDR3 has 14 residues. CDR3 bases: TGTGCCAATACCTTGGGGACAGCCCAAGAGACCCAGTACTTC. This translates into CANTLGTAQETQYF.

The chain recombines TRBV5-1 with TRBJ2-1; the match to TRBD2 covers 10 bases. The J segment lost 5 bases and the V segment lost 1 base, leaving 15 bases of the junction unmatched. The length of the CDR3 is 19 residues. Germline CDR1 SGHRS, CDR2 YFSETQ. CDR3 in DNA: TGCGCCAGCAGCTTGTTCAGGAGCGGGAGGGAGAAGCTCGACAATGAGCAGTTCTTC. This encodes CASSLFRSGREKLDNEQFF.

Written as DNA, the CDR3 is TGTGCCAGCCACCGGGACTCAGAGACCCAGTACTTC. Its protein product is CASHRDSETQYF. The chain combines TRBV2 with TRBJ2-5; tentatively, D is TRBD2 (6 bases). Trimming pared 8 bases from V and 4 bases from J, leaving 11 bases between. There are 12 residues in the CDR3. Germline CDR1 is SNHLY and CDR2 is FYNNEI.